This is a list of T cell receptor beta chains from one sample in a study of blood T cell repertoires in COVID-19. Here immunoSEQ multiplex PCR was the method, and the copy in TCRdb shows in-frame clones only, minus some. This sample has 140,000 to 150,000 clones, with 70% to 90% found just once. The sequencing input was peripheral blood. Every receptor here comes from a woman aged 60 to 75 with COVID-19, enrolled during active disease. Each CDR3 is given with its conserved first and last residue. The D gene is left open where the match is weak. Not every row has a clone size; where given, it reads once, few, many or a size class.

TRBJ2-3 | . | TRBV19 | TRBD1 | TGTGCCAGTAAGGAAAGGACAGGGGTAGATACGCAGTATTTT | CASKERTGVDTQYF
TRBJ2-4 | . | TRBV9 | . | TGTGCCAGCAGCGTAGGCGGGGCGTCAGCCAAAAACATTCAGTACTTC | CASSVGGASAKNIQYF
TRBJ2-7 | . | TRBV5-6 | . | TGTGCCAGCAGCCCCCCAGGGATCGGCTCCTACGAGCAGTACTTC | CASSPPGIGSYEQYF
TRBJ2-3 | . | TRBV5-1 | TRBD2 | TGCGCCCGCAGCCCCGAGGGGGAAGCGGGGGGGTTGGATACGCAGTATTTT | CARSPEGEAGGLDTQYF
TRBJ1-3 | . | TRBV29-1 | TRBD1 | TGCAGCGTTGCCCAGGGGGCGCGCGGAAACACCATATATTTT | CSVAQGARGNTIYF
TRBJ2-3 | . | TRBV3-1/TRBV3-2 | TRBD2 | TGTGCCAGCAGCCAAGATTACAGCGGGGGTCCTGTGTATTTT | CASSQDYSGGPVYF
TRBJ1-1 | . | TRBV5-6 | . | TGTGCCAGCAGCTATCGGCGGGGGCCGGTGAACACTGAAGCTTTCTTT | CASSYRRGPVNTEAFF
TRBJ2-3 | . | TRBV27 | TRBD2 | TGTGCCAGCAGCGTCGGGACTAGCGGGACAGATACGCAGTATTTT | CASSVGTSGTDTQYF
TRBJ2-7 | . | TRBV7-2 | TRBD1 | TGTGCCAGCAGCTTAGCGTCGGCAGGGGGACCCTACGAGCAGTACTTC | CASSLASAGGPYEQYF
TRBJ1-1 | . | TRBV5-6 | . | TGTGCCAGCAGCGCGGGGGCGCAGGGAACTGAAGCTTTCTTT | CASSAGAQGTEAFF
TRBJ2-1 | . | TRBV7-6 | . | . | CASSFGPGGETYNEQFF
TRBJ2-5 | . | TRBV18 | . | TGTGCCAGCTCACCCATCCCGGGAAACCAAAACCCGGAGACCCAGTACTTC | CASSPIPGNQNPETQYF
TRBJ2-7 | . | TRBV3-1/TRBV3-2 | TRBD1 | TGTGCCAGCAGCCGCCAGACAGGGGCCTTCGACGAGCAGTACTTC | CASSRQTGAFDEQYF
TRBJ2-3 | once | TRBV5-1 | TRBD1 | TGCGCCAGCAGCCCTACAGGGGCGGCCACAGATACGCAGTATTTT | CASSPTGAATDTQYF
TRBJ2-3 | . | TRBV18 | . | TGTGCCAGCTCACCACCGATTAGATCAGATACGCAGTATTTT | CASSPPIRSDTQYF
TRBJ2-3 | once | TRBV6-1 | . | TGTGCCAGCAGTGATTCCTTTTTAGATACGCAGTATTTT | CASSDSFLDTQYF
TRBJ2-7 | once | TRBV27 | . | TGTGCCAGCAGGCAAACGGGGGACGGCTCCTACGAGCAGTACTTC | CASRQTGDGSYEQYF
TRBJ1-1 | . | TRBV27 | . | TGTGCCAGCAGTTTAGTGGGGGCGAACACTGAAGCTTTCTTT | CASSLVGANTEAFF
TRBJ2-2 | . | TRBV6-1 | TRBD1 | TGTGCCAGCAGTGAGAGGGGGACAGGCCGACGAAACACCGGGGAGCTGTTTTTT | CASSERGTGRRNTGELFF
TRBJ1-5 | once | TRBV27 | . | TGTGCCAGCAGTTTTGGGCCGAACAATCAGCCCCAGCATTTT | CASSFGPNNQPQHF
TRBJ1-2 | . | TRBV12-3/TRBV12-4 | . | TGTGCCAGCAGTTTACGGAACTATGGCTACACCTTC | CASSLRNYGYTF
TRBJ2-5 | once | TRBV5-1 | . | TGCGCCAGCAGCGAATTGGACAGCCAAGAGACCCAGTACTTC | CASSELDSQETQYF
TRBJ2-1 | . | TRBV6-5 | . | TGTGCCAGCAGTCCGCAGCGGTCCTTATACAATGAGCAGTTCTTC | CASSPQRSLYNEQFF
TRBJ1-6 | . | TRBV7-3 | . | TGTGCCAGCAGTCCAGGGGACGGCGGCAGTTCACCCCTCCACTTT | CASSPGDGGSSPLHF
TRBJ2-5 | . | TRBV29-1 | TRBD1 | TGCAGCGTCCCCACAGGGGACGAGACCCAGTACTTC | CSVPTGDETQYF
TRBJ2-7 | . | TRBV4-1 | TRBD2 | TGCGCCAGCAGCCAAGAACCCCTAGCGGGGGCCCCGGGCGAGCAGTACTTC | CASSQEPLAGAPGEQYF
TRBJ1-2 | . | TRBV19 | TRBD1 | TGTGCCAGTAGCGCCCGACAGGGCGAGGGCTACACCTTC | CASSARQGEGYTF
TRBJ1-1 | . | TRBV2 | . | TGTGCCAGCAGTGAACCGACAGTATCCACTGAAGCTTTCTTT | CASSEPTVSTEAFF
TRBJ2-6 | . | TRBV19 | TRBD1 | TGTGCCAGTAATCCGACAGGGGACGGCTCTGGGGCCAACGTCCTGACTTTC | CASNPTGDGSGANVLTF
TRBJ1-3 | . | TRBV18 | . | TGTGCCAGCTCACCAAGATCTCAGGGGTCTGGAAACACCATATATTTT | CASSPRSQGSGNTIYF